The 17 T cell receptor beta chains in this list originate from one sample, sequenced in a study of PD-1 blockade in classical Hodgkin lymphoma. The method was immunoSEQ multiplex PCR; TCRdb's version includes in-frame clones alone and lacks a portion of them. The sample includes nearly 55,000 clones, 81% of them seen just once. In every patient, relapse followed autologous stem cell transplantation, while exposure to brentuximab vedotin differed. Sequencing used peripheral blood mononuclear cells (PBMCs), obtained at baseline. Every receptor here comes from a human donor with classical Hodgkin lymphoma.

This clone came up many times. The V and J genes are TRBV19 and TRBJ1-5; tentatively, D is TRBD1 (6 bases). The CDR3 is 12 amino acids. Trimming left V 10 bases short and J 4 bases short, with 11 bases between. Per germline, CDR1 LNHDA and CDR2 SQIVND (reference sequence). CDR3 amino acids: CATGGGNQPQHF. The CDR3 DNA follows: TGTGCCACGGGGGGCGGGAATCAGCCCCAGCATTTT.

The rearrangement links TRBV10-3 to TRBJ1-3, with D hard to call. V was cut by 0 bases and J by 3 bases, with 6 bases left in between. Germline CDR1 ENHRY, CDR2 SYGVKD. The CDR3 length is 14 residues. CDR3 sequence reads: CAISESGVGNTIYF. CDR3 bases: TGTGCCATCAGTGAGTCGGGAGTTGGAAACACCATATATTTT.

The gene calls are TRBV7-9 and TRBJ1-2, with D perhaps matching TRBD1 (5 bases). Per the germline V gene, CDR1 is SEHNR and CDR2 is FQNEAQ (reference sequence). The V end lost 4 bases, the J end lost 8 bases, and 11 bases lay between the germline ends. The CDR3 runs 12 residues. CDR3 residues: CASSSTGYGYTF. CDR3 bases: TGTGCCAGCAGCTCAACAGGCTACGGCTACACCTTC.

The CDR3 region is CASSLASGAGELFF. For the CDR3, the DNA is TGTGCCAGCAGCTTAGCCAGCGGGGCCGGGGAGCTGTTTTTT. The rearrangement uses TRBV7-2 and TRBJ2-2, with TRBD2 matching 7 bases. The J segment lost 6 bases and the V segment lost 0 bases, leaving 1 base of the junction unmatched. Germline V lookup: CDR1 SGHTA, CDR2 FQGNSA. CDR3 length: 14 residues. The variable domain in full, completed from reference TRBV7-2 and TRBJ2-2, reads GAGVSQSPSNKVTEKGKDVELRCDPISGHTALYWYRQSLGQGLEFLIYFQGNSAPDKSGLPSDRFSAERTGGSVSTLTIQRTQQEDSAVYLCASSLASGAGELFFGEGSRLTVL.

This chain links TRBV19 with TRBJ1-5; D gene ambiguous. The CDR3 extends over 13 amino acids. From germline, CDR1 is LNHDA and CDR2 SQIVND (reference sequence). V lost 9 bases, J lost 5 bases, and 14 bases lay in between. The CDR3 loop reads CASQRVNYQPQHF. As DNA, the CDR3 is TGTGCCAGCCAGAGGGTCAACTATCAGCCCCAGCATTTT.

This chain connects TRBV6-5 to TRBJ2-2; D gene uncertain. Germline V CDR1 and CDR2: MNHEY, SVGAGI. The CDR3 runs 15 residues. V shed 5 bases and J shed 1 base, with 11 bases lying between them. CDR3 loop: CASSVDVWNTGELFF. CDR3 coding DNA: TGTGCCAGCAGTGTTGACGTATGGAACACCGGGGAGCTGTTTTTT.

The DNA for the CDR3 is TGTGCCACCAGCAGCGGACTAGCGGAGAACACAGATACGCAGTATTTT. Residues: CATSSGLAENTDTQYF. The rearrangement links TRBV15 to TRBJ2-3; 10 nucleotides line up with TRBD2. Germline V lookup: CDR1 LNHNV, CDR2 YYDKDF (reference sequence). V was pared by 3 bases and J by 2 bases, with 5 bases of the junction left unmatched. CDR3 length: 16 amino acids.

The chain combines TRBV5-1 with TRBJ2-6; 9 bases align to TRBD1. V lost 1 base to trimming and J lost 3 bases; unmatched junction nucleotides: 5. This CDR3 has 17 residues. Germline assignment: CDR1 SGHRS and CDR2 YFSETQ. The CDR3 nucleotides are TGCGCCAGCAGCTTGAACCGGGACAGGGTTGGGGCCAACGTCCTGACTTTC. Amino acids: CASSLNRDRVGANVLTF.

The chain joins TRBV27 to TRBJ2-6; the D is unclear. The CDR3 spans 17 residues. The germline V gene has CDR1 MNHEY and CDR2 SMNVEV (reference sequence). Trimming pared 6 bases from V and 0 bases from J, leaving 15 bases between. CDR3 in amino acids: CASRHHPQNSGANVLTF. The CDR3 DNA reads TGTGCCAGCAGGCACCACCCCCAAAACTCTGGGGCCAACGTCCTGACTTTC.

The J gene is TRBJ1-2, the V gene TRBV4-3, with D possibly matching TRBD1 (5 bases). CDR3 length: 16 residues. CDR1 and CDR2 from the germline V gene are LGHNA and YSLEER. V gave up 1 base and J gave up 4 bases, with 16 bases separating them. The CDR3 region is CASSQARGGLLYGYTF. In DNA form, the CDR3 reads TGCGCCAGCAGCCAAGCCCGGGGCGGACTCCTCTATGGCTACACCTTC.

There are a few counts of this clone. The chain joins TRBV19 to TRBJ2-1; 10 bases line up with TRBD2. The CDR3 consists of 15 residues. V was clipped by 4 bases and J by 12 bases; unmatched bases: 12. CDR1 is LNHDA, CDR2 SQIVND, per germline (reference sequence). CDR3 amino acids: CASSTRTSGGLGQFF. In DNA, the CDR3 is TGTGCCAGTAGTACTAGGACTAGCGGAGGCCTGGGGCAGTTCTTC.

The chain couples TRBV5-1 to TRBJ2-1, with 9 bases aligning to TRBD1. The germline gives CDR1 SGHRS, CDR2 YFSETQ. The ends lost 4 bases at V and 4 bases at J; junction bases unmatched: 6. The CDR3 has 15 amino acids. CDR3: CASSLRQGVYNEQFF. As DNA, the CDR3 is TGCGCCAGCAGCCTTAGACAGGGGGTGTACAATGAGCAGTTCTTC.

The chain joins TRBV4-1 to TRBJ2-2; D not certain. V dropped 3 bases and J dropped 5 bases, with 4 bases sitting between them. Germline lookup yields CDR1 MGHRA and CDR2 YSYEKL. This CDR3 is built from 12 residues. The CDR3 here is CASSHGTGELFF. CDR3 DNA sequence: TGCGCCAGCAGCCATGGTACCGGGGAGCTGTTTTTT.

This chain uses TRBV2 with TRBJ2-1; tentatively, D is TRBD1 (5 bases). V lost 6 bases and J 0 bases, leaving 15 bases between the germline ends. Germline values: CDR1 SNHLY, CDR2 FYNNEI. This CDR3 is built from 16 residues. The CDR3 loop reads CASSARGLSSYNEQFF. The CDR3 bases are TGTGCCAGCAGCGCTAGGGGCCTGAGCTCCTACAATGAGCAGTTCTTC.

V is TRBV5-8 and J is TRBJ2-5; no clear D. In germline, CDR1 is SGHTS, CDR2 YDEGEE. This CDR3 contains 16 residues. V was cut by 4 bases and J by 2 bases, with 18 bases left in between. CDR3 bases: TGTGCCAGCAGCGTAAACATGCCCCGGTCGCAAGAGACCCAGTACTTC. Its translation is CASSVNMPRSQETQYF.

The chain carries TRBV9 and TRBJ1-3; tentative D call: TRBD1 (5 bases). The germline V gene has CDR1 SGDLS and CDR2 YYNGEE. The CDR3 consists of 16 residues. The ends were cut back, 4 bases at V and 6 bases at J, with 20 bases in the middle. Written as DNA, the CDR3 is TGTGCCAGCAGCCCATCTGGACGAGGGGTTCAAAACACCATATATTTT. This encodes CASSPSGRGVQNTIYF.

The chain joins TRBV5-4 to TRBJ2-5; D tentatively reads TRBD1 or TRBD2 (6 bases each). The V end was cut by 4 bases, the J end by 5 bases, with 21 bases between. Germline V gene lookup returns CDR1 SGHNT and CDR2 YYREEE (reference sequence). This CDR3 has 16 amino acids. The CDR3 coding sequence is TGTGCCAGCAGCCCGGGGGCTAGCACTAAATGGGAGACCCAGTACTTC. Protein sequence: CASSPGASTKWETQYF.